The TCR beta chain described here comes from a study of shared clonotypes between healthy human individuals. Notes on the study in general: Blood was the sole source, and tissue repertoires probably differ. A reduction in generation probabilities was seen for non-shared clonotypes relative to those shared by all four donors.

There are 13 residues in the CDR3. Trimming cost V 6 bases and J 7 bases, with 13 bases left between them. Germline CDR1 and CDR2: SGHTA and FQGNSA. Sequencing was performed with immunoSEQ multiplex PCR; in TCRdb, only in-frame clones are kept and a portion is missing. The table has more than 2 million clones, about 95% seen once. Terminally differentiated effector memory CD45RA+ cells were excluded by CCR7 positive selection of CD45RO-negative cells. Concerning this clone: Its matching antigen is unknown.

The source of this sequence is a man aged 18 to 35 in good health. The sequencing input was naive CD8+ T cells sorted from blood. The chain employs TRBV7-2 and TRBJ1-5; D call uncertain. In nucleotides, the CDR3 is TGTGCCAGCAGTTTATGTCCGGGGCAGCCCCAGCATTTT. It encodes CASSLCPGQPQHF.